This T cell receptor beta chain is from a study of blood T cell repertoires in COVID-19. Study-wide context: Donors in the United States, Italy and Spain gave samples during acute or convalescent COVID-19.

The CDR3 is 16 residues long. Germline lookup yields CDR1 LNHNV and CDR2 YYDKDF (reference sequence). Germline trimming cut 8 bases from V and 9 bases from J; bases unmatched to any gene: 21. Using immunoSEQ multiplex PCR, the repertoire was profiled, and TCRdb retains in-frame clones only, with some absent. The sample lists a few hundred thousand clones; approximately 90% were seen once. Sequenced: peripheral blood. This sequence was found in a man aged 25 to 45 with acute or convalescent COVID-19. The rearrangement joins TRBV15 to TRBJ1-2; 7 bases align to TRBD1. CDR3: CATSAGAGGPGLSYTF. For the CDR3, the DNA is TGTGCCACCTCCGCCGGGGCAGGGGGTCCCGGTTTGAGCTACACCTTC.